The source of this TCR beta chain is a study of beta chain features in type 1 diabetes. Findings of the study overall: At VDJ recombination sites, type 1 diabetes patients had fewer insertions and more deleted nucleotides. Moderate yet significant TCRB CDR3 shortening was seen in Type 1 diabetes patients in all four CD4+ subsets. Whether HLA type affects TCRB rearrangement stayed undetermined in the present work. Sampled from patients, naive, central memory and Treg TCRB repertoires appeared more similar than those sampled from healthy donors.

Germline V gene lookup returns CDR1 DFQATT and CDR2 SNEGSKA (reference sequence). V gave up 5 bases and J gave up 7 bases, with 9 bases separating them. The CDR3 has 11 amino acids. The study reverse transcribed the entire isolated RNA, so it sequenced expressed TCRB transcripts. Method: immunoSEQ multiplex PCR; TCRdb's copy keeps in-frame clones and lacks some. In the table there are over 650,000 clones, around an eighth of which are singletons. Concerning this clone itself: Its antigen is unidentified.

Cell sorting via CD45RO/CCR7/CD25/CD127/CD95/CD27 was performed to obtain CD4+ naive, central memory, regulatory and stem cell-like memory cells. This TCR was sampled from a young man with type 1 diabetes. The specimen was naive CD4+ T cells from blood. V is TRBV20-1 and J is TRBJ1-5, with a possible D match to TRBD1 (5 bases). For the CDR3, the DNA is TGCAGTGCTCAAGGGGACCAGCCCCAGCATTTT. Amino acids: CSAQGDQPQHF.